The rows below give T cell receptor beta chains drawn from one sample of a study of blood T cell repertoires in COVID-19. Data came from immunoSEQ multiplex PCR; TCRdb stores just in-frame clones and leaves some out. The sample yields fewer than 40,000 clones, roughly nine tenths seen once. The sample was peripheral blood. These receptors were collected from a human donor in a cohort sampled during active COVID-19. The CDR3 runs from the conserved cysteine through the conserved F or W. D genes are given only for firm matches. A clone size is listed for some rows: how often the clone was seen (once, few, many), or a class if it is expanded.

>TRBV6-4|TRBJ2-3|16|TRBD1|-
TGTGCCAGCAGTGACTGGAACAGGGGATTCACAGATACGCAGTATTTT
CASSDWNRGFTDTQYF
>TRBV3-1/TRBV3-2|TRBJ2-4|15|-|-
TGTGCCAGCAGCCAAAGACAGGAATCCAAAAACATTCAGTACTTC
CASSQRQESKNIQYF
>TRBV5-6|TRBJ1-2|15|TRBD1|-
TGTGCCAGCAGCCAGGACAGGGGTGTTAGCTATGGCTACACCTTC
CASSQDRGVSYGYTF
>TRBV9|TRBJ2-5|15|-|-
TGTGCCAGCAGCGTAGGGTCGGGAGTGGGGGAGACCCAGTACTTC
CASSVGSGVGETQYF
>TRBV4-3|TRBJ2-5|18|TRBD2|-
TGCGCCAGCAGCCAAGAAGGGACTAGCGGGATAGGGGGGGAGACCCAGTACTTC
CASSQEGTSGIGGETQYF
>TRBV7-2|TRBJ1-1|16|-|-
TGTGCCAGCAGCTTAGATGCGGTTCTACTGCGCACTGAAGCTTTCTTT
CASSLDAVLLRTEAFF
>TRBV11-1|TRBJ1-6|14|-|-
TGTGCCAGCAGCTTAGGGACGGACTATTCACCCCTCCACTTT
CASSLGTDYSPLHF
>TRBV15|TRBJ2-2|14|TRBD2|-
TGTGCCACCAGCCGGGAGCGGGGAACCGGGGAGCTGTTTTTT
CATSRERGTGELFF
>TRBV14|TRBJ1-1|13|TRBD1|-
TGTGCCAGCCGACAGGGCATTAACACTGAAGCTTTCTTT
CASRQGINTEAFF
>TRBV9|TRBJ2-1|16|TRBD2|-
TGTGCCAGCAGCCCCTTAGGGCTAGCGGTATACAATGAGCAGTTCTTC
CASSPLGLAVYNEQFF
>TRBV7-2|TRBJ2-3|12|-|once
TGTGCCAGCAGCAATCCTACAGATACGCAGTATTTT
CASSNPTDTQYF
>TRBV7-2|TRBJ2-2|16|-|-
TGTGCCAGCAGCTTAATGACAGGCCTCAACACCGGGGAGCTGTTTTTT
CASSLMTGLNTGELFF
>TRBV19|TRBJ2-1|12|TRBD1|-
TGTGCCAGTAGCCGCTCAGGGGACAGGCAGTTCTTC
CASSRSGDRQFF
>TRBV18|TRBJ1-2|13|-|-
TGTGCCAGCTCACCGGCAGGGACTTCTGGCTACACCTTC
CASSPAGTSGYTF
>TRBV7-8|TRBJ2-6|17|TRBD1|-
TGTGCCAGCAGAACAGGACAGGTGGACTCTGGGGCCAACGTCCTGACTTTC
CASRTGQVDSGANVLTF
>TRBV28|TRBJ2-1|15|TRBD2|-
TGTGCCAGCAGTTTCGGCGGGGGCTCCTACAATGAGCAGTTCTTC
CASSFGGGSYNEQFF
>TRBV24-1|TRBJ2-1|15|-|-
TGTGCCACCAGTGAGGCGGAGGGGCCCTACAATGAGCAGTTCTTC
CATSEAEGPYNEQFF
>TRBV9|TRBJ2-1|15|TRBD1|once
TGTGCCAGCAGCCCAGGACAGGGCTCCTACAATGAGCAGTTCTTC
CASSPGQGSYNEQFF
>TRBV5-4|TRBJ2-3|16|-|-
TGTGCCAGCAGCTTGGGACTGGGAGGTTTTGGGGATACGCAGTATTTT
CASSLGLGGFGDTQYF
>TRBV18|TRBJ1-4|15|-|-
TGTGCCAGCTCATTATCAGGTGAACCTGGGGAAAAACTGTTTTTT
CASSLSGEPGEKLFF